The 18 T cell receptor beta chains in this list originate from one sample, sequenced in a study of low-dose radiotherapy and immunotherapy resistance in tumors (dated by TCRdb to 2021 to 2024). The intended sense of this specimen's time point label: after trial treatment. Per the publication, the treatment or condition label means: LDRT plus nivolumab, ipilimumab, low-dose cyclophosphamide and aspirin (RACIN trial). Instrument used: Illumina HiSeq 2500. Superscript III and a set of TRAV- and TRBV-specific primers were used to synthesize first-strand cDNA, so that both TCRalpha and TCRbeta chains were covered. TCRs were amplified with Phusion for roughly 19 PCR cycles, with a constant-region primer paired with the adapter attached to the V primers. The raw public reads went through TCRdb reprocessing: fastp at Q25, MiXCR clone calling, in-frame beta chains kept. Each CDR3 protein appears once, grouped with its most common genes and DNA. The sample contains about 60,000 distinct CDR3 sequences, 20% to 25% of them found a single time. Jointly, the top ten make up 6.7% of the sample.

The specimen was PBMCs, collected after low-dose radiotherapy plus immunotherapy. The receptor source for this set is a male donor with prostate cancer.

This clonotype has ten or more counts. The chain carries TRBV2 and TRBJ2-1, with 9 bases aligning to TRBD1. Germline-derived CDR1 and CDR2 are SNHLY and FYNNEI. V dropped 4 bases and J dropped 8; count of bases not matched to a gene: 9. There are 15 residues in the CDR3. The CDR3 DNA reads as TGTGCCAGCAGTGCTACAGGGGGCACTCGGGATGAGCAGTTCTTC. As protein: CASSATGGTRDEQFF.

This clonotype was seen at least ten times. This rearrangement joins TRBV5-1 to TRBJ2-3; the match to TRBD2 covers 7 bases. After removal of 4 bases from V and 2 bases from J, the junction contained 7 bases not matched to a gene. Looked up from germline, CDR1 is SGHRS and CDR2 is YFSETQ. The CDR3 is 15 amino acids. CDR3 region: CASSIAGDLTDTQYF. For the CDR3, the DNA is TGCGCCAGCAGCATCGCGGGGGACCTCACAGATACGCAGTATTTT.

This clonotype has ten or more counts. The chain links TRBV10-3 to TRBJ1-4, with 7 bases fitting TRBD1. The junction had 6 bases not matched to a gene; V was cut back by 5 bases and J by 3 bases. Per the germline V gene, CDR1 is ENHRY and CDR2 is SYGVKD. CDR3 length: 15 amino acids. The CDR3 spells CAISLGGTANEKLFF. The CDR3 region has the DNA TGTGCCATCAGTCTAGGGGGCACAGCTAATGAAAAACTGTTTTTT.

Ten or more counts support this clonotype. The chain has TRBV20-1 and TRBJ2-3, with D perhaps TRBD2 (5 bases). The CDR3 loop spans 15 amino acids. Germline CDR1 and CDR2: DFQATT and SNEGSKA (reference sequence). The V gene lost 0 bases and the J gene lost 4 bases, with 14 bases spanning the gap. The CDR3 DNA reads as TGCAGTGCTAGAGATTCCGAGGGAGTTGCAGATACGCAGTATTTT. It yields the protein CSARDSEGVADTQYF.

This clonotype was counted ten times or more. V and J are TRBV5-1 and TRBJ2-5, with TRBD2 matching over 8 bases. CDR1 SGHRS and CDR2 YFSETQ come from the germline V gene. The J segment lost 3 bases and the V segment lost 0 bases, leaving 7 bases of the junction unmatched. CDR3 length equals 16 residues. The CDR3: CASSLAPRGGEETQYF. The CDR3 DNA reads as TGCGCCAGCAGCTTGGCCCCCCGGGGGGGAGAAGAGACCCAGTACTTC.

This clonotype was counted at least ten times. The V call is TRBV13, the J call TRBJ2-5; 14 positions match TRBD2. CDR1 is PRHDT and CDR2 is FYEKMQ in the germline V gene (reference sequence). Trimming removed 6 bases from V and 6 bases from J; junction bases left unmatched: 6. The CDR3 is 15 residues long. CDR3 DNA: TGTGCCAGCAGTGGGACTAGCGGGGGACTTAAGACCCAGTACTTC. It translates to CASSGTSGGLKTQYF.

This clonotype was detected many times. This chain connects TRBV19 to TRBJ2-2; D not certain. There are 16 residues in the CDR3. Trimming removed 9 bases at V and 6 bases at J, with 23 bases between. CDR1 is LNHDA, CDR2 SQIVND, per germline (reference sequence). The chain's CDR3 is CASPVPRVSFSGELFF. As DNA, the CDR3 is TGTGCCAGCCCCGTCCCTAGGGTTAGCTTCTCCGGGGAGCTGTTTTTT.

The sample holds many counts of this clonotype. The rearrangement joins TRBV29-1 to TRBJ2-1, with 13 bases aligning to TRBD2. The ends lost 2 bases at V and 5 bases at J; junction bases unmatched: 12. The germline V gene has CDR1 SQVTM and CDR2 ANQGSEA. This CDR3 is built from 18 residues. The CDR3 DNA reads TGCAGCGTTGAAACCGGGACTAGCGGGAATTCCGGGGACAATGAGCAGTTCTTC. This sequence encodes CSVETGTSGNSGDNEQFF.

This clonotype was picked up many times. The J gene is TRBJ2-5, the V gene TRBV3-1; D possibly corresponds to TRBD1 (6 bases). CDR3 size: 14 residues. V was trimmed by 1 base and J by 3 bases, leaving 9 bases between them. The germline V gene encodes CDR1 LGHDT and CDR2 YNNKEL (reference sequence). CDR3 coding DNA: TGTGCCAGCAGCCAAGTGTCAGGGGAAGAGACCCAGTACTTC. Protein sequence: CASSQVSGEETQYF.

On this clonotype itself: A far larger clone is one base from this, pointing to a likely read error. The chain employs TRBV9 and TRBJ2-1; tentatively, D is TRBD1 (5 bases). Germline lookup yields CDR1 SGDLS and CDR2 YYNGEE. V was shortened by 2 bases and J by 10 bases, with 16 bases between the two germline ends. There are 14 residues in the CDR3. CDR3 bases: TGTGCCAGCAGCGTTGACAGCAATTCCTACGAGCAGTTCTTC. Residues: CASSVDSNSYEQFF. Full variable domain (outside the CDR3, taken from reference TRBV9 and TRBJ2-1): DSGVTQTPKHLITATGQRVTLRCSPRSGDLSVYWYQQSLDQGLQFLIQYYNGEERAKGNILERFSAQQFPDLHSELNLSSLELGDSALYFCASSVDSNSYEQFFGPGTRLTVL.

The chain has TRBV5-1 and TRBJ2-5; 9 bases align to TRBD1. The CDR3 has 14 residues. With 4 bases clipped from V and 4 bases from J, the junction kept 5 bases outside the gene matches. The germline V gene encodes CDR1 SGHRS and CDR2 YFSETQ. CDR3 protein: CASSADRGGETQYF. The CDR3 DNA follows: TGCGCCAGCAGCGCGGACAGGGGAGGAGAGACCCAGTACTTC.

This clonotype was counted many times. The V and J genes are TRBV3-1 and TRBJ1-1; D not resolved. Deletions cut 4 bases from V and 1 base from J, with 13 bases between. The CDR3 has 15 residues. CDR1 LGHDT and CDR2 YNNKEL come from the germline V gene (reference sequence). The CDR3 loop reads CASSPRGGWNTEAFF. CDR3 sequence (DNA): TGTGCCAGCAGCCCCCGAGGAGGGTGGAACACTGAAGCTTTCTTT.

In its sample, this clonotype was seen a few times. The genes are TRBV5-1 and TRBJ2-1; maybe TRBD2 (6 bases). V lost 0 bases to trimming and J lost 6 bases, with 10 bases between them. The CDR3 is 14 residues long. CDR1 and CDR2 (germline): SGHRS, YFSETQ. Here the CDR3 reads CASSLDPGGNEQFF. The CDR3 nucleotides are TGCGCCAGCAGCTTGGACCCCGGGGGCAATGAGCAGTTCTTC.

There are many counts of this clonotype. The chain uses TRBV15 and TRBJ1-3; D perhaps matches TRBD1 (6 bases). CDR3 length: 16 amino acids. Germline V gene sequence: CDR1 LNHNV, CDR2 YYDKDF (reference sequence). The V end lost 1 base, the J end lost 0 bases, and 10 bases lay between the germline ends. In DNA, the CDR3 is TGTGCCACCAGCAGAGTAGGACAGAACTCTGGAAACACCATATATTTT. Translation: CATSRVGQNSGNTIYF.

This clonotype was seen many times. CDR3 in amino acids: CASSQVADTQYF. The CDR3 coding sequence is TGTGCCAGCAGCCAAGTGGCCGATACGCAGTATTTT. The chain joins TRBV14 to TRBJ2-3, with D unclear. The V end was cut by 1 base, the J end by 6 bases, with 5 bases between. The CDR3 runs 12 residues. CDR1 and CDR2 (germline): SGHDN, FVKESK.

J is TRBJ2-1 and V is TRBV6-2 or TRBV6-3; D perhaps matches TRBD2 (6 bases). CDR1 and CDR2 (germline): MNHEY, SVGEGT. The CDR3 spans 15 residues. The V end was cut by 0 bases, the J end by 2 bases, with 8 bases between. The CDR3 sequence is CASSYSREAYNEQFF. The CDR3 coding sequence is TGTGCCAGCAGTTACTCAAGGGAGGCCTACAATGAGCAGTTCTTC.

This clonotype was found a few times. Since a far larger clone is one base different, this is likely a read error. The CDR3: CASSQDVLVAYEQFF. As DNA, the CDR3 is TGCGCCAGCAGCCAAGATGTACTGGTCGCCTACGAGCAGTTCTTC. The chain recombines TRBV4-1 with TRBJ2-1; D is unclear. There are 15 residues in the CDR3. The V gene's germline CDR1 is MGHRA and CDR2 YSYEKL. Trimming took off 0 bases at V and 10 bases at J, with 16 bases between the two ends.

This clonotype appeared once. The genes are TRBV6-2 or TRBV6-3 and TRBJ2-7; no reliable D call. CDR1 MNHEY and CDR2 SVGEGT come from the germline V gene. The V end lost 6 bases, the J end lost 2 bases, and 11 bases lay between the germline ends. The CDR3 runs 13 residues. CDR3 DNA sequence: TGTGCCAGCAGGCTCACGCGGACCTACGAGCAGTACTTC. It translates to CASRLTRTYEQYF.